Each of the 21 T cell receptor beta chains below was sequenced from the same sample in a study of early T cells in non-severe SARS-CoV-2 infection. From the 5' RACE reads, TCRdb called clonotypes with MiXCR, one entry per CDR3 protein. The table records tens of thousands of distinct CDR3 sequences, less than 7% of them present only once. The material was whole blood, obtained at baseline. The receptors come from an adult who was a healthcare worker with PCR-confirmed SARS-CoV-2 infection or an uninfected control (not recorded which).

This sequence joins TRBV28 and TRBJ2-1; D gene uncertain. V was shortened by 4 bases and J by 15 bases, with 13 bases between the two germline ends. CDR3 length: 11 residues. From germline, CDR1 is MDHEN and CDR2 SYDVKM. The CDR3 region is CASSSNLSTFF. The CDR3, as DNA: TGTGCCAGCAGTTCCAACTTAAGCACGTTCTTC.

The V gene is TRBV5-1, the J gene TRBJ1-4, with D perhaps TRBD1 (6 bases). Germline V gene data show CDR1 as SGHRS and CDR2 as YFSETQ. This CDR3 region has 13 residues. V lost 3 bases and J lost 6, with 9 bases in between. The CDR3 sequence is CASSSDSYEKLFF. CDR3 bases: TGCGCCAGCAGCTCGGACAGTTATGAAAAACTGTTTTTT.

This clonotype occurred a few times. This chain joins TRBV10-2 and TRBJ1-1; TRBD1 matches at 8 bases. This CDR3 comprises 15 residues. The junction had 4 bases not matched to a gene; V was cut back by 3 bases and J by 1 base. From germline, CDR1 is WSHSY and CDR2 SAAADI. In nucleotides, the CDR3 is TGCGCCAGCAGTGATCGGACAGGGACGAACACTGAAGCTTTCTTT. Translation gives CASSDRTGTNTEAFF.

Only a few counts were recorded for this clonotype. V gene TRBV20-1 combines with J gene TRBJ2-1; D is unresolved. This CDR3 spans 12 amino acids. The V end lost 1 base, the J end lost 8 bases, and 9 bases lay between the germline ends. Germline V gives CDR1 DFQATT, CDR2 SNEGSKA (reference sequence). The CDR3 loop reads CSARVSSDEQFF. For the CDR3, the DNA is TGCAGTGCTAGAGTTTCCTCTGATGAGCAGTTCTTC.

Many counts were recorded for this clonotype. Here the CDR3 reads CASAGRETQYF. CDR3 nucleotide sequence: TGCGCCAGCGCGGGCCGGGAGACCCAGTACTTC. This chain joins TRBV5-1 and TRBJ2-5; tentative D call: TRBD2 (5 bases). V lost 7 bases and J 5 bases, leaving 9 bases between the germline ends. The CDR3 covers 11 residues. Germline loops: CDR1 SGHRS, CDR2 YFSETQ.

This clonotype was observed at least ten times. The rearrangement links TRBV30 to TRBJ1-5; D unresolved. This CDR3 has 13 residues. Per the germline V gene, CDR1 is GTSNPN and CDR2 is SVGIG (reference sequence). Trimming removed 0 bases at V and 1 base at J, with 4 bases between. The CDR3 protein is CAWSVDSNQPQHF. The CDR3 DNA follows: TGTGCCTGGAGTGTTGACAGCAATCAGCCCCAGCATTTT.

This sequence joins TRBV18 and TRBJ2-1; D gene unclear. Trimming took 3 bases from V and 8 from J, leaving 5 bases between them. The CDR3 sequence is 11 residues long. CDR1 and CDR2 from the germline V gene are KGHSH and LQKENI. The CDR3 DNA sequence: TGTGCCAGCTCACCCGTCGATGAGCAGTTCTTC. This gives the protein CASSPVDEQFF.

There are a few counts of this clonotype. CDR3 in DNA: TGTGCCACCAGTGATTCTACCCACTCGGCGGGGGAAGAGACCCAGTACTTC. Encoded protein: CATSDSTHSAGEETQYF. The V and J genes are TRBV24-1 and TRBJ2-5; 7 positions match TRBD2. The germline gives CDR1 KGHDR, CDR2 SFDVKD. The J segment lost 3 bases and the V segment lost 2 bases, leaving 11 bases of the junction unmatched. CDR3 length: 17 amino acids.

This clonotype was detected ten times or more. The chain links TRBV7-8 to TRBJ2-7; a weak D match, TRBD2 (5 bases). This CDR3 region has 16 residues. Germline CDR1 SGHVS, CDR2 FQNEAQ. V lost 7 bases and J 3 bases, leaving 22 bases between the germline ends. In DNA, the CDR3 is TGTGCCAGCACCCTTCACCAGAGAACGAGCGGCTACGAGCAGTACTTC. Protein sequence: CASTLHQRTSGYEQYF.

This clonotype was observed many times. The chain recombines TRBV29-1 with TRBJ2-1, with 7 bases that match TRBD1. V lost 1 base to trimming and J lost 1 base; unmatched junction nucleotides: 4. Germline assignment: CDR1 SQVTM and CDR2 ANQGSEA. The CDR3 runs to 15 residues. As DNA, the CDR3 is TGCAGCGTTGAAGGGGGACAGAATTCCTACAATGAGCAGTTCTTC. It is translated as CSVEGGQNSYNEQFF.

Many counts were recorded for this clonotype. The chain carries TRBV27 and TRBJ1-4; D is unresolved. V was clipped by 6 bases and J by 7 bases, with 9 bases between them. This CDR3 region has 12 residues. Germline assignment: CDR1 MNHEY and CDR2 SMNVEV (reference sequence). This CDR3 reads CASSIIGEKLFF. The CDR3 DNA is TGTGCCAGCAGCATTATAGGTGAAAAACTGTTTTTT.

This clonotype was picked up many times. The V call is TRBV28, the J call TRBJ1-5; D remains ambiguous. The CDR3 spans 15 residues. Germline V gene sequence: CDR1 MDHEN, CDR2 SYDVKM. The V end was cut by 5 bases, the J end by 5 bases, with 16 bases between. CDR3 bases: TGTGCCAGCAGTCGGACCCTCTCAGGACATCAGCCCCAGCATTTT. Translated: CASSRTLSGHQPQHF. Combining the CDR3 with reference TRBV28 and TRBJ1-5 gives the whole variable domain DVKVTQSSRYLVKRTGEKVFLECVQDMDHENMFWYRQDPGLGLRLIYFSYDVKMKEKGDIPEGYSVSREKKERFSLILESASTNQTSMYLCASSRTLSGHQPQHFGDGTRLSIL.

The J gene is TRBJ2-7, the V gene TRBV10-3; 8 positions match TRBD1. V lost 3 bases and J lost 3; bases outside the gene matches: 10. The CDR3 has 16 residues. Germline V gene sequence: CDR1 ENHRY, CDR2 SYGVKD. The CDR3 DNA sequence: TGTGCCATCAGTGACCCTGACTGGACAGGGAACTACGAGCAGTACTTC. This encodes CAISDPDWTGNYEQYF.

This clonotype was recorded at least ten times. This chain links TRBV7-8 with TRBJ2-2; 11 bases are a match to TRBD2. V shed 1 base, J shed 3 bases, and the junction held 1 base outside the gene matches. The V gene's germline CDR1 is SGHVS and CDR2 FQNEAQ. The CDR3 has 16 residues. CDR3 in DNA: TGTGCCAGCAGCTTAGAGACTAGCGGGGACACCGGGGAGCTGTTTTTT. Its protein is CASSLETSGDTGELFF.

This clonotype was counted many times. This sequence joins TRBV28 and TRBJ2-2; D call uncertain. CDR1 is MDHEN, CDR2 SYDVKM, per germline. V was clipped by 3 bases and J by 7 bases, with 12 bases between them. The CDR3 totals 14 residues. This CDR3 reads CASSFRDGVGELFF. The CDR3 nucleotides are TGTGCCAGCAGTTTCCGCGATGGGGTCGGGGAGCTGTTTTTT. Full variable domain (outside the CDR3, taken from reference TRBV28 and TRBJ2-2): DVKVTQSSRYLVKRTGEKVFLECVQDMDHENMFWYRQDPGLGLRLIYFSYDVKMKEKGDIPEGYSVSREKKERFSLILESASTNQTSMYLCASSFRDGVGELFFGEGSRLTVL.

Only a few counts were recorded for this clonotype. This chain joins TRBV2 and TRBJ2-7; 12 nucleotides align to TRBD2. This CDR3 is built from 14 residues. V lost 6 bases and J lost 4; bases outside the gene matches: 4. CDR1 and CDR2 from the germline V gene are SNHLY and FYNNEI. CDR3 protein: CASRRLAGVYEQYF. The CDR3 DNA reads as TGTGCCAGCAGAAGACTAGCGGGAGTTTACGAGCAGTACTTC.

The chain links TRBV12-3 or TRBV12-4 to TRBJ2-3, with a weak D call TRBD2 (5 bases). The CDR3 covers 14 residues. Trimming took 3 bases from V and 3 from J, leaving 10 bases between them. In nucleotides, the CDR3 is TGTGCCAGCAGTTTGGTACGGGGTACAGATACGCAGTATTTT. Protein: CASSLVRGTDTQYF.

This clonotype was found many times. This rearrangement joins TRBV6-5 to TRBJ2-1; tentatively, D is TRBD2 (5 bases). Trimming cost V 6 bases and J 0 bases, with 12 bases left between them. Germline V gene data show CDR1 as MNHEY and CDR2 as SVGAGI. CDR3 size: 15 residues. In DNA form, the CDR3 reads TGTGCCAGCAGAAAACTAGGAAGCTCCTACAATGAGCAGTTCTTC. As protein: CASRKLGSSYNEQFF.

This clonotype was counted a few times. The genes are TRBV11-2 and TRBJ2-7, with D possibly being TRBD1 (6 bases). Germline values: CDR1 SGHAT, CDR2 FQNNGV. CDR3 length: 13 residues. The V and J ends lost 5 bases and 4 bases respectively, with 12 bases between them. The CDR3 reads CASSPRQAYEQYF. The CDR3 DNA follows: TGTGCCAGCAGCCCCCGACAGGCTTACGAGCAGTACTTC.

This sequence joins TRBV20-1 and TRBJ2-1; perhaps TRBD2 as D (6 bases). Germline assignment: CDR1 DFQATT and CDR2 SNEGSKA (reference sequence). This CDR3 has 11 residues. The V gene lost 3 bases and the J gene lost 10 bases, with 10 bases spanning the gap. The CDR3 sequence is CSASGAGEQFF. The CDR3 nucleotides read TGCAGTGCTAGCGGGGCGGGGGAGCAGTTCTTC.

This clonotype was counted at least ten times. V and J are TRBV4-3 and TRBJ2-1; weak D call: TRBD2 (5 bases). From germline, CDR1 is LGHNA and CDR2 YSLEER. V was shortened by 4 bases and J by 7 bases, with 14 bases between the two germline ends. The CDR3 has 14 amino acids. The chain's CDR3 is CASSPFRGSNEQFF. CDR3 DNA sequence: TGCGCCAGCAGCCCCTTCCGAGGGTCGAATGAGCAGTTCTTC.